This TCR beta chain was sequenced for a study of CD8+ T cells in alopecia areata. The overall study: Treatment ran 6 to 18 months, with 6 months of follow-up afterward.

Germline assignment: CDR1 LNHNV and CDR2 YYDKDF (reference sequence). The CDR3 runs 12 residues. With 6 bases removed from V and 2 bases from J, the gap between germline ends came to 6 bases. It was cDNA, reverse transcribed from extracted RNA, that served as the sequencing template. Using immunoSEQ multiplex PCR, the repertoire was profiled, and TCRdb retains in-frame clones only, with some absent. The profile shows fewer than 200,000 clones, around 50% of them singletons. The TCR was taken from a human donor with alopecia areata. This rearrangement joins TRBV15 to TRBJ2-3; D is unclear. Sample: CD4+ T cells sorted from blood, taken at week 0. In nucleotides, the CDR3 is TGTGCCACCAGTCAGGTCACAGATACGCAGTATTTT. Its translation: CATSQVTDTQYF.